What follows describes a single T cell receptor (beta chain). These data come from a study of regulatory T cells in long-lasting Graves disease. Described time point: newly diagnosed GD, antithyroid drugs for less than 3 months. From RNA extracted from PBMCs, the TCR library was made. Graves' disease was diagnosed by American Thyroid Association guidelines. iRepertoire HTBI primers and Arm-PCR of CDR3 regions built TCR beta libraries. TCRdb redid the calling of the multiplex PCR reads with MiXCR, one entry per CDR3 protein. In the table there are a few hundred thousand distinct CDR3 sequences, approximately 15% of which are singletons. These data also featured in a second study, about T cells in Graves' hyperthyroidism and ophthalmopathy.

The sequence was obtained from a woman in her 50s with Graves disease. The sequencing here drew on peripheral blood mononuclear cells (PBMCs), taken at new diagnosis, from a patient treated with antithyroid drugs.

As DNA, the CDR3 is TGTGCCAGCAGTTACTCGATGGAGGGGCAGGGAAAACTGTTTTTT. This sequence encodes CASSYSMEGQGKLFF. The chain joins TRBV6-6 to TRBJ1-4, with D perhaps TRBD1 (5 bases). V lost 0 bases to trimming and J lost 10 bases, with 15 bases between them. CDR1 MNHNY and CDR2 SVGAGI come from the germline V gene (reference sequence). This CDR3 is built from 15 residues.